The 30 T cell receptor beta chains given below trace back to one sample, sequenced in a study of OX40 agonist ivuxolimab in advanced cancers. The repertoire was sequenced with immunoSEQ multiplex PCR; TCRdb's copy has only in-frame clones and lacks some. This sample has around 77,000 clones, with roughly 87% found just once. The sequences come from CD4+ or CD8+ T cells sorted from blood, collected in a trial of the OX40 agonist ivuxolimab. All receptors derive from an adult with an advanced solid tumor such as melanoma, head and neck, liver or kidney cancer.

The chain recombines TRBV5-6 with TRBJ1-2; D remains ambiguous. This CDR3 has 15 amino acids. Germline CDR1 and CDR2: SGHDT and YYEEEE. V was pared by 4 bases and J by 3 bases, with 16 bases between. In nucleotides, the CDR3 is TGTGCCAGCAGCGGAGTGGCCCCGAGGCACTATGGCTACACCTTC. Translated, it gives CASSGVAPRHYGYTF.

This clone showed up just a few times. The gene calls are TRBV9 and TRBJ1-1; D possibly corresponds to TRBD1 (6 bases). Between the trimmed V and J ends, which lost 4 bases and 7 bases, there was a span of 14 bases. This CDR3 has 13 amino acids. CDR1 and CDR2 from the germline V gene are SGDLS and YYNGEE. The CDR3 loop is CASSIRGSGEAFF. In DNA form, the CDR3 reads TGTGCCAGCAGCATCAGGGGATCCGGTGAAGCTTTCTTT.

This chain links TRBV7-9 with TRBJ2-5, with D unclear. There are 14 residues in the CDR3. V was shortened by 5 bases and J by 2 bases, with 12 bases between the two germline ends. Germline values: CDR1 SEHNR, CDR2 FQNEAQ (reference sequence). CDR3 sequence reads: CASSLRLPQETQYF. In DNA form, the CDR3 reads TGTGCCAGCAGCCTCCGTTTGCCTCAAGAGACCCAGTACTTC.

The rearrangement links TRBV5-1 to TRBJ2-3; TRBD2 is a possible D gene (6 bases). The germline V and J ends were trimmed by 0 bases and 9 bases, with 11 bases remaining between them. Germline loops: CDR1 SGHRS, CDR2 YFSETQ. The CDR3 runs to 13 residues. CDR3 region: CASSLDGGGTQYF. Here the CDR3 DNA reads TGCGCCAGCAGCTTGGATGGAGGAGGGACGCAGTATTTT.

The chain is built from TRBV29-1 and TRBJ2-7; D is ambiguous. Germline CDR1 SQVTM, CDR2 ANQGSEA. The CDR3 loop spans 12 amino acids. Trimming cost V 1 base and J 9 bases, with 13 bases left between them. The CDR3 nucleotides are TGCAGCGTTGAAGGCCAGGCCTCCGGGCAGTACTTC. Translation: CSVEGQASGQYF.

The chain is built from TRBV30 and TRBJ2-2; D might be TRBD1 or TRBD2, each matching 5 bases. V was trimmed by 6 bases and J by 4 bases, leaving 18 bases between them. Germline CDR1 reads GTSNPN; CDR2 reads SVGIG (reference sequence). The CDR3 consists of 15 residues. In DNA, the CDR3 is TGTGCCTGTTCCCTCGAGGGGTCGGCCACCGGGGAGCTGTTTTTT. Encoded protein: CACSLEGSATGELFF. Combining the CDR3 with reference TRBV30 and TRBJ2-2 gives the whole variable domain SQTIHQWPATLVQPVGSPLSLECTVEGTSNPNLYWYRQAAGRGLQLLFYSVGIGQISSEVPQNLSASRPQDRQFILSSKKLLLSDSGFYLCACSLEGSATGELFFGEGSRLTVL.

This CDR3 reads CASSVGPTGQPQHF. DNA of the CDR3: TGTGCCAGCAGCGTAGGCCCCACCGGTCAGCCCCAGCATTTT. The chain is built from TRBV9 and TRBJ1-5, with unresolved D. Germline V gene lookup returns CDR1 SGDLS and CDR2 YYNGEE. The ends were cut back, 0 bases at V and 6 bases at J, with 10 bases in the middle. The CDR3 spans 14 residues.

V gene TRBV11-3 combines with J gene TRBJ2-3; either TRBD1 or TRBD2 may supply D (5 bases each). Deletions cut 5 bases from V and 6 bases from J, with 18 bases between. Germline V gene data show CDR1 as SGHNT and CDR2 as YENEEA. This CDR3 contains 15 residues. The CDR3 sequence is CASSTGGPAGDTQYF. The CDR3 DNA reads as TGTGCCAGCAGCACAGGAGGCCCAGCAGGGGATACGCAGTATTTT.

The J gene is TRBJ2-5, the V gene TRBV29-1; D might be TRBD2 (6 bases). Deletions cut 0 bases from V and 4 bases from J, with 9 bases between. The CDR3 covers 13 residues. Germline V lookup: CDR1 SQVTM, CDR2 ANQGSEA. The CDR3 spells CSVEDPGGETQYF. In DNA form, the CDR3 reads TGCAGCGTTGAAGATCCCGGGGGAGAGACCCAGTACTTC.

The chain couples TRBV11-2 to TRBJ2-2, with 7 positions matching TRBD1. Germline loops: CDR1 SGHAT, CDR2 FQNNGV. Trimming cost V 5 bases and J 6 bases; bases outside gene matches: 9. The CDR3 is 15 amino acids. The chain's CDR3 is CASSRGQAQSGELFF. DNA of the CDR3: TGTGCCAGCAGCAGAGGACAGGCCCAGTCCGGGGAGCTGTTTTTT. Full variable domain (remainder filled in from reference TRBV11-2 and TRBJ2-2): EAGVAQSPRYKIIEKRQSVAFWCNPISGHATLYWYQQILGQGPKLLIQFQNNGVVDDSQLPKDRFSAERLKGVDSTLKIQPAKLEDSAVYLCASSRGQAQSGELFFGEGSRLTVL.

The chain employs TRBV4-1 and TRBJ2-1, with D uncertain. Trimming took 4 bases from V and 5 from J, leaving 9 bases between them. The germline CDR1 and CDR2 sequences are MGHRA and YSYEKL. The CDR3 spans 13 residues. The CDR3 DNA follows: TGCGCCAGCAGCCGGATCCAGGACAATGAGCAGTTCTTC. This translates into CASSRIQDNEQFF.

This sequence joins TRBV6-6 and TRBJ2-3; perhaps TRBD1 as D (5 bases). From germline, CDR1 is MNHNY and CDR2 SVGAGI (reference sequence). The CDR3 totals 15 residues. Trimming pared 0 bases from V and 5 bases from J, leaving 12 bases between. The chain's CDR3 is CASSYSGRSQDTQYF. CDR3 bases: TGTGCCAGCAGTTACTCGGGGCGGAGTCAAGATACGCAGTATTTT.

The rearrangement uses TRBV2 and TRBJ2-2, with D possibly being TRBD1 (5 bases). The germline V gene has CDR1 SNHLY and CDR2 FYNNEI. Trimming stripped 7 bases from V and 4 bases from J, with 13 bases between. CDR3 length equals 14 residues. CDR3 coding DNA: TGTGCCAGCATGGGGCTTCCGGGCACCGGGGAGCTGTTTTTT. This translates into CASMGLPGTGELFF.

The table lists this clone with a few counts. The CDR3 protein is CASSYPTGVTDTQYF. CDR3 in DNA: TGTGCCAGCAGCTACCCGACAGGGGTCACAGATACGCAGTATTTT. The V and J genes are TRBV7-8 and TRBJ2-3; 8 bases agree with TRBD1. Per germline, CDR1 SGHVS and CDR2 FQNEAQ. The CDR3 runs to 15 residues. Trimming took 4 bases from V and 2 from J; bases not matched to a gene: 5.

The CDR3 sequence is CASNRDPPNTGELFF. DNA of the CDR3: TGCGCCAGCAATCGTGATCCACCGAACACCGGGGAGCTGTTTTTT. The V call is TRBV5-1, the J call TRBJ2-2, with D unresolved. The CDR3 has 15 amino acids. The V end was cut by 6 bases, the J end by 0 bases, with 12 bases between. Germline-derived CDR1 and CDR2 are SGHRS and YFSETQ.

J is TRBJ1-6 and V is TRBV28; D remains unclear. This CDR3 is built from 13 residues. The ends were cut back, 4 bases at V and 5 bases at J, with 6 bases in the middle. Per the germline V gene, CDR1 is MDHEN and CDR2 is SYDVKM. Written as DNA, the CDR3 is TGTGCCAGCAGTTGGCAGAATAATTCACCCCTCCACTTT. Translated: CASSWQNNSPLHF. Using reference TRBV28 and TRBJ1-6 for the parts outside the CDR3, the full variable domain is DVKVTQSSRYLVKRTGEKVFLECVQDMDHENMFWYRQDPGLGLRLIYFSYDVKMKEKGDIPEGYSVSREKKERFSLILESASTNQTSMYLCASSWQNNSPLHFGNGTRLTVT.

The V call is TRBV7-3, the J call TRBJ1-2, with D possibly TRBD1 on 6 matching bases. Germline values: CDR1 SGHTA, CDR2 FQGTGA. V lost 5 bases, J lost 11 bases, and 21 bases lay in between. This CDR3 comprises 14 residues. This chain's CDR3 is CASSPGPSRGEYTF. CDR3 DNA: TGTGCCAGCAGCCCGGGACCTTCAAGGGGGGAATACACCTTC.

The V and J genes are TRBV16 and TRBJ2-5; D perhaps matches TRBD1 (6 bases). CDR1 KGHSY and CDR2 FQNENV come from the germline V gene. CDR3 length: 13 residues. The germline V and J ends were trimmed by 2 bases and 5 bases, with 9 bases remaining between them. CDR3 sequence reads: CASSQTRGETQYF. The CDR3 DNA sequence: TGTGCCAGCAGCCAAACCAGGGGTGAGACCCAGTACTTC.

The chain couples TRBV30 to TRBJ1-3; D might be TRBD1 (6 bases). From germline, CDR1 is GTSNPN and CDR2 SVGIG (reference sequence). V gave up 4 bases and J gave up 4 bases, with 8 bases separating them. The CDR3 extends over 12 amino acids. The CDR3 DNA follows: TGTGCCTGGACCACAGGGGGAAACACCATATATTTT. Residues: CAWTTGGNTIYF.

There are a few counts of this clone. The CDR3, as DNA: TGTGCCAGCAGCTTGGGTCAGACCCCGTCACCCCTCCACTTT. Translated, it gives CASSLGQTPSPLHF. The chain combines TRBV5-8 with TRBJ1-6; D not resolved. The germline CDR1 and CDR2 sequences are SGHTS and YDEGEE. This CDR3 has 14 residues. The ends were cut back, 0 bases at V and 10 bases at J, with 11 bases in the middle.

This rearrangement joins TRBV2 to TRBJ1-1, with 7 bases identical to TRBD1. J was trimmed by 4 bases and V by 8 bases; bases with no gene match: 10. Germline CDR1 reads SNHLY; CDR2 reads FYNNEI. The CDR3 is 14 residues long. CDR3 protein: CASLQGELGTEAFF. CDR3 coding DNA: TGTGCCAGCTTGCAGGGGGAATTGGGCACTGAAGCTTTCTTT.

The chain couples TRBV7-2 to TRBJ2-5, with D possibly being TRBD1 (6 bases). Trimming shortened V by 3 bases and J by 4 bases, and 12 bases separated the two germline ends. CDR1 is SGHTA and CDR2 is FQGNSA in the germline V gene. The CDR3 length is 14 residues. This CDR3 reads CASSLQGLSETQYF. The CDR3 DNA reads TGTGCCAGCAGCTTGCAGGGGCTGTCAGAGACCCAGTACTTC.

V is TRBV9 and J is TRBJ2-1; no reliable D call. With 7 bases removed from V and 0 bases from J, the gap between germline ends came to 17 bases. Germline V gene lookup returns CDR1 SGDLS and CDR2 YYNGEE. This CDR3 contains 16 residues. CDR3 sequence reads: CASSPLPRSSYNEQFF. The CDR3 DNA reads TGTGCCAGCTCCCCCCTGCCGCGGAGCTCCTACAATGAGCAGTTCTTC.

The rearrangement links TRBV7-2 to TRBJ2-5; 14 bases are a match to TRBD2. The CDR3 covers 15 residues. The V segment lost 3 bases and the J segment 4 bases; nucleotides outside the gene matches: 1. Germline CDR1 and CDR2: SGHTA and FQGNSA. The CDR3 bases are TGTGCCAGCAGCTTGACTAGCGGGGGGGGAGAGACCCAGTACTTC. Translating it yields CASSLTSGGGETQYF.

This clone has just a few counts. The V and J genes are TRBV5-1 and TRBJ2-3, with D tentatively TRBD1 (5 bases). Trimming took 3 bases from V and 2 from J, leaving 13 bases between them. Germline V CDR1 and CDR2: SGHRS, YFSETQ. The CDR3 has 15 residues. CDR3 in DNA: TGCGCCAGCAGCTGGGGCACAGCTATCACAGATACGCAGTATTTT. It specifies CASSWGTAITDTQYF.

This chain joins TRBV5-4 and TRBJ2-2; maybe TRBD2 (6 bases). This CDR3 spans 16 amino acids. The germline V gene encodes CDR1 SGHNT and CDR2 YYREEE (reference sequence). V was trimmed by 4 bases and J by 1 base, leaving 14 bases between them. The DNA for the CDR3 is TGTGCCAGCAGCGCGGATGCGGGGCGGAACACCGGGGAGCTGTTTTTT. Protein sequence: CASSADAGRNTGELFF. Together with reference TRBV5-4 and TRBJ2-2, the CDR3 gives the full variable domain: ETGVTQSPTHLIKTRGQQVTLRCSSQSGHNTVSWYQQALGQGPQFIFQYYREEENGRGNFPPRFSGLQFPNYSSELNVNALELDDSALYLCASSADAGRNTGELFFGEGSRLTVL.

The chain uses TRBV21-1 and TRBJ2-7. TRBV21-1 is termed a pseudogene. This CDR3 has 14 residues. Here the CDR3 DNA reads TGTGCCAGCAGCCCTAGAGAGGGGCTGGACGAGCAGTACTTC. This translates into CASSPREGLDEQYF.

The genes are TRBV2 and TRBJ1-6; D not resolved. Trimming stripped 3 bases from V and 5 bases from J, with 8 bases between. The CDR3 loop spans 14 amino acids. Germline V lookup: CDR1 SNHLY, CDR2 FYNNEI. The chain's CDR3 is CASSDWRDNSPLHF. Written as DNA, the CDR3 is TGTGCCAGCAGTGATTGGAGGGATAATTCACCCCTCCACTTT. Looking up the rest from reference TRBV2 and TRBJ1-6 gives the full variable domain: EPEVTQTPSHQVTQMGQEVILRCVPISNHLYFYWYRQILGQKVEFLVSFYNNEISEKSEIFDDQFSVERPDGSNFTLKIRSTKLEDSAMYFCASSDWRDNSPLHFGNGTRLTVT.

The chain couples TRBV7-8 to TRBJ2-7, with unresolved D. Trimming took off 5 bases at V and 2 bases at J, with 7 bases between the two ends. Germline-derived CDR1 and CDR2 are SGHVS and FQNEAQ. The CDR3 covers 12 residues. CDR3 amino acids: CASSQVTYEQYF. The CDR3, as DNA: TGTGCCAGCAGCCAGGTTACCTACGAGCAGTACTTC.

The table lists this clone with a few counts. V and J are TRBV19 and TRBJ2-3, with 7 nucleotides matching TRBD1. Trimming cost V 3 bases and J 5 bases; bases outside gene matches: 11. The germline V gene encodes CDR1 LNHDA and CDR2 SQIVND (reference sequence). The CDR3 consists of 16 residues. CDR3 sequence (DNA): TGTGCCAGTAGTATCCAAGGGCAGGGGGAAGGAGATACGCAGTATTTT. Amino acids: CASSIQGQGEGDTQYF. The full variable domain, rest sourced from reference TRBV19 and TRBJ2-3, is DGGITQSPKYLFRKEGQNVTLSCEQNLNHDAMYWYRQDPGQGLRLIYYSQIVNDFQKGDIAEGYSVSREKKESFPLTVTSAQKNPTAFYLCASSIQGQGEGDTQYFGPGTRLTVL.